The rows below give T cell receptor beta chains drawn from one sample of a study of blood T cell repertoires in COVID-19. Clones were read by immunoSEQ multiplex PCR, and TCRdb kept only the in-frame ones, dropping some. The table records 150,000 to 200,000 clones, about 89% of them present only once. The sample taken for sequencing was PBMCs or T cells enriched from blood (not recorded which). The receptors stem from a woman aged 18-35 years who had recovered from COVID-19. Each CDR3 is given with its conserved first and last residue. D genes are given only for firm matches. Size is omitted from some rows. Given values are once, few, many or a class for expanded clones.

abundance	v_gene	j_gene	d_gene	CDR3nt	CDR3aa
.	TRBV5-1	TRBJ2-2	TRBD2	TGCGCCAGCAGCCCAAGATCGAGGACTAGCGTGAACACCGGGGAGCTGTTTTTT	CASSPRSRTSVNTGELFF
.	TRBV18	TRBJ2-2	.	TGTGCCAGCTCACGGGATCAGGGCTTAACCGGGGAGCTGTTTTTT	CASSRDQGLTGELFF
few	TRBV6-2/TRBV6-3	TRBJ2-7	TRBD2	TGTGCCAGCAACCCCGGACTAGCGGGAGTCGAGCAGTACTTC	CASNPGLAGVEQYF
.	TRBV28	TRBJ1-2	.	TGTGCCAGCTCCTCCCAGGGCCGACGTGGCTACACCTTC	CASSSQGRRGYTF
.	TRBV3-1/TRBV3-2	TRBJ1-5	TRBD1	TGTGCCAGCAGCAATACAGGGGCGCGTCAGCCCCAGCATTTT	CASSNTGARQPQHF
.	TRBV4-1	TRBJ1-5	.	TGCGCCAGCAGCCAAGATCTCACGGTTAGCAATCAGCCCCAGCATTTT	CASSQDLTVSNQPQHF
.	TRBV27	TRBJ2-1	TRBD2	TGTGCCAGCAGTTTCAAAAGAGGACTAGCGGGCCACAATGAGCAGTTCTTC	CASSFKRGLAGHNEQFF
.	TRBV20-1	TRBJ1-1	.	TGCAGTGCTAGGAGAGGGCCTGAAGCTTTCTTT	CSARRGPEAFF
.	TRBV28	TRBJ2-7	TRBD2	TGTGCCACCGTCGGACTAGACGGATCTAGCTCCACCGGCGGGCAGTACTTC	CATVGLDGSSSTGGQYF
once	TRBV3-1/TRBV3-2	TRBJ1-5	TRBD1	TGTGCCAGCAGCCAAGATGGAAGGGCAGGGGGGCCCCAGCATTTT	CASSQDGRAGGPQHF
.	TRBV12-3/TRBV12-4	TRBJ2-3	.	TGTGCCAGCAGTTCGCAGGGGTCAGATACGCAGTATTTT	CASSSQGSDTQYF
.	TRBV10-3	TRBJ2-3	TRBD2	TGTGCCATCAGGACTAGCGGGACAGATACGCAGTATTTT	CAIRTSGTDTQYF
.	TRBV3-1/TRBV3-2	TRBJ2-3	.	TGTGCCAGCAGCCGACTAGCAGGGGCCACAGATACGCAGTATTTT	CASSRLAGATDTQYF
.	TRBV30	TRBJ2-2	TRBD1	TGTGCCTGGAGCGGGGACAGGGGTCCGTCGAACACCGGGGAGCTGTTTTTT	CAWSGDRGPSNTGELFF
.	TRBV29-1	TRBJ2-1	.	TGCAGCGTTGCTGTCTCCTACAATGAGCAGTTCTTC	CSVAVSYNEQFF
.	TRBV4-2	TRBJ1-2	.	TGTGCCAGCAGCCAAACAGGGTGGGGCTACACCTTC	CASSQTGWGYTF
.	TRBV5-1	TRBJ1-2	.	TGCGCCAGCAGCTTGCGGCCTGAGACTCTCTATGGCTACACCTTC	CASSLRPETLYGYTF
.	TRBV5-1	TRBJ2-1	TRBD1	TGCGCCAGCAGCGTCGACCGGGACAGGGGAGGGAATGAGCAGTTCTTC	CASSVDRDRGGNEQFF
.	TRBV28	TRBJ1-5	TRBD1	TGTGCCAGCAAGAAACAGGGGGCCGGTAGCAATCAGCCCCAGCATTTT	CASKKQGAGSNQPQHF
.	TRBV28	TRBJ2-7	.	TGTGCCAGCAGTTTAAACGGGTTCTCCTACGAGCAGTACTTC	CASSLNGFSYEQYF
.	TRBV5-4	TRBJ2-1	.	TGTGCCAGCAGCTTAGGTCCTCGGGCCTACAATGAGCAGTTCTTC	CASSLGPRAYNEQFF
.	TRBV9	TRBJ1-3	.	TGTGCCAGCAGCGTAGACAGGGGAAACACCATATATTTT	CASSVDRGNTIYF
.	TRBV6-5	TRBJ2-7	TRBD1	TGTGCCAGCAGTTACCAGGACAGGGCCTACGAGCAGTACTTC	CASSYQDRAYEQYF
.	TRBV4-3	TRBJ2-6	TRBD1	TGCGCCAGCAGCCAAGCGGACAGGGGGTCTGGGGCCAACGTCCTGACTTTC	CASSQADRGSGANVLTF
.	TRBV5-6	TRBJ2-7	.	TGTGCCAGCAGCTTGTACCGCGTTGAAACCTACGAGCAGTACTTC	CASSLYRVETYEQYF
.	TRBV19	TRBJ2-7	.	TGTGCCAGTAGTCCCACAGGGAGGGGAACCTACGAGCAGTACTTC	CASSPTGRGTYEQYF
.	TRBV2	TRBJ1-6	TRBD1	TGTGCCAGCAGTGATTGGGACAGGGGAAATTCACCCCTCCACTTT	CASSDWDRGNSPLHF
.	TRBV29-1	TRBJ2-1	.	TGCAGCGTTAGGTCGCGCGGTTACAATGAGCAGTTCTTC	CSVRSRGYNEQFF
.	TRBV18	TRBJ1-3	.	TGTGCCAGCTCACCACTGAGCAGGGAGGTCACTGGAAACACCATATATTTT	CASSPLSREVTGNTIYF
.	TRBV5-1	TRBJ2-7	.	TGCGCCAGCAGCTTGTTTGCAGTGAGGGATAGGTACGAGCAGTACTTC	CASSLFAVRDRYEQYF
.	TRBV7-9	TRBJ2-7	TRBD1	TGTGCCAGCAGCGACGACAGGGGGCTAAACGAGCAGTACTTC	CASSDDRGLNEQYF
.	TRBV28	TRBJ1-2	.	TGTGCCAGCAAACTATTCTCAGACTATGGCTACACCTTC	CASKLFSDYGYTF
.	TRBV5-4	TRBJ1-5	.	TGTGCCAGCAGCTTGGATGGAGGGTATCAGCCCCAGCATTTT	CASSLDGGYQPQHF
.	TRBV5-1	TRBJ2-3	.	TGCGCCAGCAGCTTGGACAGTGCAGATACGCAGTATTTT	CASSLDSADTQYF
.	TRBV7-2	TRBJ1-5	.	TGTGCCACCAACCAGGGTGGGAGCAATCAGCCCCAGCATTTT	CATNQGGSNQPQHF
.	TRBV19	TRBJ2-3	.	TGTGCCAGTAGTATAGATCTATCGTCCCCGGGATTGGCAGATACGCAGTATTTT	CASSIDLSSPGLADTQYF
.	TRBV27	TRBJ2-7	TRBD1	TGTGCCACCGCGACAGGGGCCCCCTACGAGCAGTACTTC	CATATGAPYEQYF
few	TRBV9	TRBJ2-1	.	TGTGCCAGCAGCGTAGGAGGCTACCCAGGGTTCAATGAGCAGTTCTTC	CASSVGGYPGFNEQFF
.	TRBV27	TRBJ2-7	TRBD1	TGTGCCAGCAGTTACGGACAGGGGGGAAACGAGCAGTACTTC	CASSYGQGGNEQYF
.	TRBV30	TRBJ1-2	TRBD1	TGTGCCTGGATCTCAGGGGGAGTGAGGGGCTACACCTTC	CAWISGGVRGYTF
.	TRBV3-1/TRBV3-2	TRBJ2-7	TRBD1	TGTGCCAGCAGCCCGCGGACAGGGAGCTACGAGCAGTACTTC	CASSPRTGSYEQYF
.	TRBV9	TRBJ1-2	.	TGTGCCAGCAGCCCCTCTGGAGTATATGGCTACACCTTC	CASSPSGVYGYTF
.	TRBV27	TRBJ1-5	.	TGTGCCAGCAGTCCCCTTCGACAGTTCAATCAGCCCCAGCATTTT	CASSPLRQFNQPQHF
.	TRBV5-6	TRBJ2-5	TRBD1	TGTGCCAGCAGCACAAGACCGGGACAGGGAATCTCGGAGACCCAGTACTTC	CASSTRPGQGISETQYF
.	TRBV7-9	TRBJ2-3	.	TGTGCCAGCAGCTTAGCGCGGGCAGGACGGCCGGGCACAGATACGCAGTATTTT	CASSLARAGRPGTDTQYF